The sample holds many counts of the clone carrying this T cell receptor beta chain. TCRdb called the RACE reads again in MiXCR, with one record for every CDR3 protein. This sample carries tens of thousands of distinct CDR3 sequences, about a tenth of them seen once, and the ten largest clones take 6.8%. The time point was: patch test 2, 6 weeks after DPC sensitization. Specified treatment: therapeutic diphenylcyclopropenone sensitization with weekly scalp DPC. This record comes from a study of human T cells and chemical hapten exposure. Study summary: Small pooled library volume differences mainly caused per-sample TCR yield variation.

The CDR3 covers 16 residues. The junction had 7 bases not matched to a gene; V was cut back by 3 bases and J by 4 bases. CDR1 MRHNA and CDR2 SNTAGT come from the germline V gene. The specimen was whole blood, collected in connection with sensitization to the hapten diphenylcyclopropenone (DPC). The rearrangement links TRBV6-4 to TRBJ2-3, with 10 nucleotides matching TRBD1. The sequence came from a woman aged 50 to 60 with alopecia areata. Some clones in this sample may be carry-over from other donors' samples. The CDR3 sequence is CASSEGGQGGADTQYF. In nucleotides, the CDR3 is TGTGCCAGCAGTGAAGGTGGACAGGGGGGCGCAGATACGCAGTATTTT.